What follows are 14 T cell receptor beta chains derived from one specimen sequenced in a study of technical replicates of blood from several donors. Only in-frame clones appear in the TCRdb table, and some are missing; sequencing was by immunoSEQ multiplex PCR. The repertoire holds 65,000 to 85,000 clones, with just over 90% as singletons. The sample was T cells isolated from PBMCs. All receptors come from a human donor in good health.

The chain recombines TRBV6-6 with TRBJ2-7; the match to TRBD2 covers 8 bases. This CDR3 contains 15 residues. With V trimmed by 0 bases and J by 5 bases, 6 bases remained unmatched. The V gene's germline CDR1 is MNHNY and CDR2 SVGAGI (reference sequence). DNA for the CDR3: TGTGCCAGCAGTTACTCGAGCGGGAGTGATCACGAGCAGTACTTC. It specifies CASSYSSGSDHEQYF.

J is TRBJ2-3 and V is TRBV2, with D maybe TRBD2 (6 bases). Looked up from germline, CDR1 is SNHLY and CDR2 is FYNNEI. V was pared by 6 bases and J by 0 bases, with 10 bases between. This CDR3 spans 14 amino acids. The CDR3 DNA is TGTGCCAGCAGCGCGGGAACTAGCACAGATACGCAGTATTTT. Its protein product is CASSAGTSTDTQYF.

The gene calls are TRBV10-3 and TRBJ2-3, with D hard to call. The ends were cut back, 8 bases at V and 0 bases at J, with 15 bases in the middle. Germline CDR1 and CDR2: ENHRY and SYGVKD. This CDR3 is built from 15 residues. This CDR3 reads CAIAGHERSTDTQYF. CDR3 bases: TGTGCCATCGCAGGTCACGAAAGGAGCACAGATACGCAGTATTTT.

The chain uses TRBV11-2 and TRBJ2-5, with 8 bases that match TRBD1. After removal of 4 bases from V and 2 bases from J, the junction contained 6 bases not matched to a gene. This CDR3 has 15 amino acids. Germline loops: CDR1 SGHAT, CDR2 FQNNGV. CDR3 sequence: CASSSPGQAQETQYF. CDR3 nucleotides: TGTGCCAGCAGCTCACCGGGACAGGCACAAGAGACCCAGTACTTC.

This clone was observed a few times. In DNA, the CDR3 is TGTGCCAGCAGTCCCGCGGAGACAGGGCCTTCCGAGCAGTACTTC. Protein sequence: CASSPAETGPSEQYF. V is TRBV6-6 and J is TRBJ2-7; TRBD1 aligns across 7 bases. The germline CDR1 and CDR2 sequences are MNHNY and SVGAGI (reference sequence). With V trimmed by 5 bases and J by 6 bases, 13 bases remained unmatched. The CDR3 extends over 15 amino acids.

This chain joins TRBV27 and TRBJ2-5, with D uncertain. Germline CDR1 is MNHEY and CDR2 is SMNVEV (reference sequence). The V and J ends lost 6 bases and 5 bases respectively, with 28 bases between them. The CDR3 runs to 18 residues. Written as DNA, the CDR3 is TGTGCCAGCAGCCCCGTTAGTATAGCTCGTTTGTTATGGGAGACCCAGTACTTC. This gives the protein CASSPVSIARLLWETQYF.

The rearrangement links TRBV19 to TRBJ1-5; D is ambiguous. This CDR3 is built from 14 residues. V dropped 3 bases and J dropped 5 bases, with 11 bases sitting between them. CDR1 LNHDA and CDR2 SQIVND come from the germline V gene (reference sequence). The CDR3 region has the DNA TGTGCCAGTAGTATCCCAAGAAGCGATCAGCCCCAGCATTTT. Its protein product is CASSIPRSDQPQHF.

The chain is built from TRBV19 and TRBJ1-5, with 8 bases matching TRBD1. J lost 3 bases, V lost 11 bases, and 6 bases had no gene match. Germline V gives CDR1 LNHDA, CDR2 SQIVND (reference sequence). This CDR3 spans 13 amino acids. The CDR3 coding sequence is TGTGCCGGTGGGACAGGCCTCAATCAGCCCCAGCATTTT. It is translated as CAGGTGLNQPQHF.

The chain's CDR3 is CAIRGLAQVGQFF. DNA of the CDR3: TGTGCCATCAGGGGACTAGCGCAGGTGGGGCAGTTCTTC. The chain links TRBV10-3 to TRBJ2-1, with 10 bases lining up with TRBD2. The CDR3 loop spans 13 amino acids. The ends lost 6 bases at V and 12 bases at J; junction bases unmatched: 8. Germline V gene data show CDR1 as ENHRY and CDR2 as SYGVKD.

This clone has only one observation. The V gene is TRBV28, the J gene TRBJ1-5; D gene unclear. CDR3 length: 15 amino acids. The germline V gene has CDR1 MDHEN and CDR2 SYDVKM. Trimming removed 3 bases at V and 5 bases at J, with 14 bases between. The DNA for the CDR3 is TGTGCCAGCAGTTTTCTCTCAGGTAACGATCAGCCCCAGCATTTT. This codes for CASSFLSGNDQPQHF.

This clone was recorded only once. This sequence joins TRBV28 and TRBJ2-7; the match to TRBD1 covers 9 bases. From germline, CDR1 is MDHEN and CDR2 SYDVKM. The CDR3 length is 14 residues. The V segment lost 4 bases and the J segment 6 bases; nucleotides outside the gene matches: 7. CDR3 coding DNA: TGTGCCAGCAGTTCCGGGACAGGGTCTGGCGAGCAGTACTTC. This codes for CASSSGTGSGEQYF.

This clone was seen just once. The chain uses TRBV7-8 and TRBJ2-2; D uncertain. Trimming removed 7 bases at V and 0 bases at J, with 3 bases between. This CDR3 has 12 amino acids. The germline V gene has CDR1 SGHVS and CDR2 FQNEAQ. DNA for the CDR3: TGTGCCAGCACCTCGAACACCGGGGAGCTGTTTTTT. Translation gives CASTSNTGELFF.

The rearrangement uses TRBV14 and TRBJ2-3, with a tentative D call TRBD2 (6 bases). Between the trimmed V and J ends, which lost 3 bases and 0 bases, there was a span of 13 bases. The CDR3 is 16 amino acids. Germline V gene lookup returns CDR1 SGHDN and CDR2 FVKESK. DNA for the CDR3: TGTGCCAGCAGCCATCATAGCGGAACTAGCACAGATACGCAGTATTTT. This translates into CASSHHSGTSTDTQYF.

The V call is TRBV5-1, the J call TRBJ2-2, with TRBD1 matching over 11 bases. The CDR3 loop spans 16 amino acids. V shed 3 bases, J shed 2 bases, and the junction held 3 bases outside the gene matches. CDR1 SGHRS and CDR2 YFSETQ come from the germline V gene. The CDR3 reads CASSSGTGGNTGELFF. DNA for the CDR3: TGCGCCAGCAGCTCCGGGACAGGGGGAAACACCGGGGAGCTGTTTTTT.